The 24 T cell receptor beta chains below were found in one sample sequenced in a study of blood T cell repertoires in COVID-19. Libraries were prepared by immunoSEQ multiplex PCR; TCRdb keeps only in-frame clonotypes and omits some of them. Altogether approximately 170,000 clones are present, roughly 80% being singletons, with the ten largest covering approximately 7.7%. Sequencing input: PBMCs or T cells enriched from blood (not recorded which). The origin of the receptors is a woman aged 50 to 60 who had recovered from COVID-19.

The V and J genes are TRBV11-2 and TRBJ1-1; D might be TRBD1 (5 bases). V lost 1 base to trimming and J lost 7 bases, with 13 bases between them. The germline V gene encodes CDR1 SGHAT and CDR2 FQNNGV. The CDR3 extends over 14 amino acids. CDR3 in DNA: TGTGCCAGCAGCTTAGTCGGGAGGGGAGGTGAAGCTTTCTTT. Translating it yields CASSLVGRGGEAFF. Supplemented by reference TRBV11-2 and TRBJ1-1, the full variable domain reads EAGVAQSPRYKIIEKRQSVAFWCNPISGHATLYWYQQILGQGPKLLIQFQNNGVVDDSQLPKDRFSAERLKGVDSTLKIQPAKLEDSAVYLCASSLVGRGGEAFFGQGTRLTVV.

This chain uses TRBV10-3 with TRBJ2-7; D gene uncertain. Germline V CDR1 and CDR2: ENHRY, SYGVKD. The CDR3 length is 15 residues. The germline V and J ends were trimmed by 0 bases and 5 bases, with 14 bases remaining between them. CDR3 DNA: TGTGCCATCAGTGAGTCGATCTCCCCCTCGGACGAGCAGTACTTC. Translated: CAISESISPSDEQYF.

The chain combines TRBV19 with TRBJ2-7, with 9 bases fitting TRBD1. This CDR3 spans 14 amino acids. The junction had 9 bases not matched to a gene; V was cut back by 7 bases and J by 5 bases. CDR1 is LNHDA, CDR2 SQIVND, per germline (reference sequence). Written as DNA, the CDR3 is TGTGCCAGTAAGGCGGGGACAGGGCTCCACGAGCAGTACTTC. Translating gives CASKAGTGLHEQYF.

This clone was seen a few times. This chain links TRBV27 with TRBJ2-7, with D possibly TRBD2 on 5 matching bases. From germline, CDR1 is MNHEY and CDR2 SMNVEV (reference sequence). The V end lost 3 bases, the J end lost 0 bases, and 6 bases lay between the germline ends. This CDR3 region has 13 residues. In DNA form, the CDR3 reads TGTGCCAGCAGTTTGGACTTCTCCTACGAGCAGTACTTC. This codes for CASSLDFSYEQYF.

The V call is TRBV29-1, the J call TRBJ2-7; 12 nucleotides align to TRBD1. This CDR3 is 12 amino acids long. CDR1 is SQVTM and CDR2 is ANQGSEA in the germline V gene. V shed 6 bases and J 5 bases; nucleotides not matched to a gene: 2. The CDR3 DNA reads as TGCAGCGTCGGGACAGGGGGCGACGAGCAGTACTTC. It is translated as CSVGTGGDEQYF.

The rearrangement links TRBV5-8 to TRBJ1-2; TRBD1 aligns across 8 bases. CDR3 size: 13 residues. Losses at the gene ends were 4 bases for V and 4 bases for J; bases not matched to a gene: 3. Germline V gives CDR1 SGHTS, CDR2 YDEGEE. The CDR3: CASSTGQVYGYTF. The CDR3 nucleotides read TGTGCCAGCAGCACGGGACAGGTCTATGGCTACACCTTC.

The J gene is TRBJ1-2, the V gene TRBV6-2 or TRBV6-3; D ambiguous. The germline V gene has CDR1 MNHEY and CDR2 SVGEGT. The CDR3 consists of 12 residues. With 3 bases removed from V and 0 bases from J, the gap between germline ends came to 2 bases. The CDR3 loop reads CASSYTNYGYTF. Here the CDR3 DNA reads TGTGCCAGCAGTTATACTAACTATGGCTACACCTTC.

CDR3 DNA sequence: TGTGCCACCTGTCCGGTGGTACCCGGAAACACCATATATTTT. Its translation: CATCPVVPGNTIYF. V gene TRBV28 combines with J gene TRBJ1-3; D ambiguous. The germline V gene has CDR1 MDHEN and CDR2 SYDVKM. Trimming took 10 bases from V and 4 from J, leaving 17 bases between them. The CDR3 consists of 14 residues.

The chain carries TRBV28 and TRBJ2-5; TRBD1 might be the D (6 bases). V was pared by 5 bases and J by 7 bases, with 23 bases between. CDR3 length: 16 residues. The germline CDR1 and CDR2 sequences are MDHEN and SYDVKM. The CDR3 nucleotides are TGTGCCAGCAGTCCGTACAGGGAGACAAAGGTGTGGACCCAGTACTTC. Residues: CASSPYRETKVWTQYF.

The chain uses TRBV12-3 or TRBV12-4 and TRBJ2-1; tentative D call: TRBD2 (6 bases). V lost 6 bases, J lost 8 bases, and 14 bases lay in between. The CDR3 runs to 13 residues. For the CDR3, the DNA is TGTGCCAGCAGGCGGGATCGGGGTGATGAGCAGTTCTTC. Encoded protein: CASRRDRGDEQFF.

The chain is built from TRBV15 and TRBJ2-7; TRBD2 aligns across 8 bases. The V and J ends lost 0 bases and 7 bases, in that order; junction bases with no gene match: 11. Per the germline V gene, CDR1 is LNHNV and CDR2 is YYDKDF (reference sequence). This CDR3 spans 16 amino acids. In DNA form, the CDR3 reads TGTGCCACCAGCAGAGAGTCCCCACCCCGGGGGGGTGAGCAGTACTTC. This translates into CATSRESPPRGGEQYF.

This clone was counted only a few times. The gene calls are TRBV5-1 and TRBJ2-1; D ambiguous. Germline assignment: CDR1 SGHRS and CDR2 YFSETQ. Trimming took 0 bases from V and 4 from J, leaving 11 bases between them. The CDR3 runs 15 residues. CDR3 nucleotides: TGCGCCAGCAGCTTGGCCGGTAACTCTTACAATGAGCAGTTCTTC. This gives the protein CASSLAGNSYNEQFF.

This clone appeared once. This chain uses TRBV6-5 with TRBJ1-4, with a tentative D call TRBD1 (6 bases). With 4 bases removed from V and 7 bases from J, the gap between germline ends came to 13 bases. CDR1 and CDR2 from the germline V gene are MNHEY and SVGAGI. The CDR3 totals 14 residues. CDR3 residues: CASSSAGAGEKLFF. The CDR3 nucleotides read TGTGCCAGCAGTTCGGCAGGGGCGGGTGAAAAACTGTTTTTT.

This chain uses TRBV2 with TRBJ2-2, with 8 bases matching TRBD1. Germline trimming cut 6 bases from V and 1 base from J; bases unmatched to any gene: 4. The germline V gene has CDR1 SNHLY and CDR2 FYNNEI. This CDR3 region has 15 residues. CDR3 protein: CASRGDRQNTGELFF. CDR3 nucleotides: TGTGCCAGCAGAGGGGACAGGCAGAACACCGGGGAGCTGTTTTTT.

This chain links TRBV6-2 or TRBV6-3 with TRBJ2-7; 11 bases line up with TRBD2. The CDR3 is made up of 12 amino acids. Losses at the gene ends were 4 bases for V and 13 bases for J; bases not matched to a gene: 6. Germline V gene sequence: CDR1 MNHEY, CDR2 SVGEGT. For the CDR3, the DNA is TGTGCCAGCAGTTCATCCCGACTAGCGGGATACTTC. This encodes CASSSSRLAGYF.

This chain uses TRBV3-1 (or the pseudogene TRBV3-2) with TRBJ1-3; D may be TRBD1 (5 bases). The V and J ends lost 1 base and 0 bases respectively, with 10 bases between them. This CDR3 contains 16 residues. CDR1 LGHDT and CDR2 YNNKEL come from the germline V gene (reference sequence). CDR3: CASSQGGGSSGNTIYF. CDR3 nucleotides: TGTGCCAGCAGCCAAGGCGGGGGGAGCTCTGGAAACACCATATATTTT.

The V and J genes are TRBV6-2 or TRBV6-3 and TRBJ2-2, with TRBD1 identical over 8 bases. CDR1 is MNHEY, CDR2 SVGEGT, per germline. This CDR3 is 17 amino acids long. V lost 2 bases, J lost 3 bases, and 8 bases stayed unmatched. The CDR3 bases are TGTGCCAGCAGTTACAGGGCTGGACAGGGATACACCGGGGAGCTGTTTTTT. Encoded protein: CASSYRAGQGYTGELFF.

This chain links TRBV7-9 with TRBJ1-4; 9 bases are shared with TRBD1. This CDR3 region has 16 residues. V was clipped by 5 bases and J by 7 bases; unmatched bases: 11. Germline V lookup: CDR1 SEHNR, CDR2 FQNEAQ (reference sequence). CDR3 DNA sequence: TGTGCCAGCAGCCCGGGACAGGGAGGTTCTTTTGAAAAACTGTTTTTT. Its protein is CASSPGQGGSFEKLFF.

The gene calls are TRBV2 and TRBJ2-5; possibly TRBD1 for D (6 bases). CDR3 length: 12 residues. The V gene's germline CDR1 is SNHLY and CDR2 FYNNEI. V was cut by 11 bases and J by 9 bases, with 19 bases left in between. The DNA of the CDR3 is TGTGCCGGCTTAGACAGGCCGGAGGCCCAGTACTTC. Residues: CAGLDRPEAQYF.

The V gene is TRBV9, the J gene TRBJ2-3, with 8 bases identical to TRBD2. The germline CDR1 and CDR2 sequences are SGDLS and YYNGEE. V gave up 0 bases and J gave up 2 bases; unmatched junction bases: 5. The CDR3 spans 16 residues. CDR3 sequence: CASSVGAGGPTDTQYF. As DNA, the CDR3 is TGTGCCAGCAGCGTAGGGGCGGGGGGTCCCACAGATACGCAGTATTTT.

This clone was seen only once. CDR3 region: CASSMRGARRDNEQFF. The CDR3 DNA reads as TGTGCCAGCAGCATGCGGGGGGCCCGAAGGGACAATGAGCAGTTCTTC. The V gene is TRBV9, the J gene TRBJ2-1, with TRBD2 identical over 8 bases. This CDR3 spans 16 amino acids. After removal of 4 bases from V and 5 bases from J, the junction contained 11 bases not matched to a gene. Germline V gene data show CDR1 as SGDLS and CDR2 as YYNGEE.

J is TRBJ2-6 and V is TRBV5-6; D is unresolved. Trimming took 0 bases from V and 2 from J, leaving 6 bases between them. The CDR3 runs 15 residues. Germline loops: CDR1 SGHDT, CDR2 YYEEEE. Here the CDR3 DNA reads TGTGCCAGCAGCTTGGGTCTCCCTGGGGCCAACGTCCTGACTTTC. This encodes CASSLGLPGANVLTF.

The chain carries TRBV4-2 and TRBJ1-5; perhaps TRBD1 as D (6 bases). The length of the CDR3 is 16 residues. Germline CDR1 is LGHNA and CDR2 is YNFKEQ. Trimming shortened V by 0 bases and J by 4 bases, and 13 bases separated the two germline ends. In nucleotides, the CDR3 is TGTGCCAGCAGCCAAGATCCCGACGGGACAAATCAGCCCCAGCATTTT. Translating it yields CASSQDPDGTNQPQHF.

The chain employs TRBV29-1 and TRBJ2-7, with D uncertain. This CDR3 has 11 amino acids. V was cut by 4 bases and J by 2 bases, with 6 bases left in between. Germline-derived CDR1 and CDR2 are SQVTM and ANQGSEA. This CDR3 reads CSVGQTYEQYF. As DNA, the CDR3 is TGCAGCGTTGGGCAGACCTACGAGCAGTACTTC.